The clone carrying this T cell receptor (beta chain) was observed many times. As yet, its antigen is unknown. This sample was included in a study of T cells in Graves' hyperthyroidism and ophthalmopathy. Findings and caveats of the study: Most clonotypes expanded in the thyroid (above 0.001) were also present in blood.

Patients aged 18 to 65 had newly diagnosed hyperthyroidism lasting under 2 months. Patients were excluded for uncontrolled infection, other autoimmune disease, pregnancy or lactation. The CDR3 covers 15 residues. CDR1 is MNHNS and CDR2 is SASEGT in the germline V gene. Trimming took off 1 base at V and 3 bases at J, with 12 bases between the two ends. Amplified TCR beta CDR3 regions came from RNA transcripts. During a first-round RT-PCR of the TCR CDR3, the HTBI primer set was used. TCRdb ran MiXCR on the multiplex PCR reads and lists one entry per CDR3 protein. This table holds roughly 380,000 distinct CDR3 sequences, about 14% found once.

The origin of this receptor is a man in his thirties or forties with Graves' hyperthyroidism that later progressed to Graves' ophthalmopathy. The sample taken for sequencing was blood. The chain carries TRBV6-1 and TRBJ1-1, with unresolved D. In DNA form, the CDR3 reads TGTGCCAGCAGTGAAGTGAAGGGAGGTTACACTGAAGCTTTCTTT. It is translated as CASSEVKGGYTEAFF.